The clone carrying this T cell receptor beta chain showed up just a few times. Its antigen is undetermined. Treatment meaning: roughly ten-day PBMC culture with coronavirus spike peptide pools or control peptides (ViraFEST assay). The Oncomine TCR Beta short-read assay was applied to DNA of cultured CD4+ T cells. TCRdb re-called the PCR reads through MiXCR, storing one row per CDR3 protein. Counted here are roughly 22,000 distinct CDR3 sequences, 32% occurring once; the ten biggest clones make up roughly an eighth. This record comes from a study of vaccination and CD4 T cells after COVID-19. Background on the study: Median time from second vaccine dose to sampling was approximately 69 days (14 to 241). Control cultures, each given a CEFX pool, an HIV-1 Nef pool, or no peptide, were included.

Study-level results: A comparatively limited set of convalescent patients was examined, with no early post-infection timepoints.

The specimen was cultured CD4+ T cells from blood. The receptor was derived from a human donor with COVID-19.

The CDR3 sequence: CAWGGGTDTQYF. In nucleotides, the CDR3 is TGTGCCTGGGGGGGTGGCACAGATACGCAGTATTTT. The V gene is TRBV30, the J gene TRBJ2-3; D could derive from TRBD1 or TRBD2 (5 bases each). Germline CDR1 reads GTSNPN; CDR2 reads SVGIG (reference sequence). The CDR3 sequence is 12 residues long. V was pared by 5 bases and J by 1 base, with 7 bases between.